The sequence of this T cell receptor beta chain was determined in a study of T cell repertoires in cytomegalovirus infection. Turning to the study itself: Indicated by public TCR beta signatures were CMV infection and matching HLA type.

Study-level points and caveats: The cumulative frequency of public TCR beta families distinguished individuals who carried CMV together with the relevant HLA. There were HLA-C-restricted CMV-specific TCR beta clonotypes dominating the ex vivo response.

V was shortened by 0 bases and J by 6 bases, with 8 bases between the two germline ends. Germline lookup yields CDR1 KGHSH and CDR2 LQKENI. The CDR3 runs 14 residues. This clonotype appeared a few times. Its antigen is currently unknown. TCRdb called the reads again in MiXCR, with one record for every CDR3 protein. Among fewer than 250,000 distinct CDR3 sequences, over 9% were seen once, and the ten largest hold approximately 1.6%. J is TRBJ2-2 and V is TRBV18, with D uncertain. The sequence derives from a human donor in good health (CMV status not recorded). Some clones in this sample may be carry-over from other donors' samples. Sequencing used PBMCs. The CDR3 bases are TGTGCCAGCTCACCACCGTCCGGGCCCGGGGAGCTGTTTTTT. It translates to CASSPPSGPGELFF.